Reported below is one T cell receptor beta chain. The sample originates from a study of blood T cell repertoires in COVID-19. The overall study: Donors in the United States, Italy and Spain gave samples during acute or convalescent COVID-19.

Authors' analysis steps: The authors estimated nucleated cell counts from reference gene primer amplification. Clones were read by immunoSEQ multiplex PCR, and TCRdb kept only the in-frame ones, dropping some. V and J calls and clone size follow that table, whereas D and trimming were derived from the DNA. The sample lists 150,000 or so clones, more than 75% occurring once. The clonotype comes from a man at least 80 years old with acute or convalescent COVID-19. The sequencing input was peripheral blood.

The CDR3 region has the DNA TGCAGTGCTAGTAGCGGGATATCCTACAATGAGCAGTTCTTC. It specifies CSASSGISYNEQFF. This chain links TRBV20-1 with TRBJ2-1, with TRBD2 matching 8 bases. The CDR3 covers 14 residues. Germline V gene sequence: CDR1 DFQATT, CDR2 SNEGSKA (reference sequence). Trimming at V came to 3 bases and at J to 1 base, leaving 2 bases not matched to a gene.